The next 5 T cell receptor beta chains were all read from a single sample in a study of T cells in localized non-small cell lung cancer. Assay: immunoSEQ multiplex PCR; the TCRdb copy retains only in-frame clones and omits some. Altogether roughly 1,700 clones are present, approximately 39% being singletons, with the ten largest covering about 30%. The sample here was normal lung tissue next to the tumor, taken before any cancer treatment. The receptors derive from a woman aged 35-70 years with stage II lung adenocarcinoma.

The chain joins TRBV6-8 to TRBJ2-5, with 7 bases that match TRBD1. The CDR3 totals 13 residues. J lost 5 bases, V lost 7 bases, and 7 bases had no gene match. The germline V gene has CDR1 MNHGY and CDR2 SAAAGT. CDR3 in amino acids: CASKDRVGETQYF. The CDR3 DNA follows: TGTGCCAGCAAAGACAGGGTGGGGGAGACCCAGTACTTC.

This sequence joins TRBV18 and TRBJ1-4, with unresolved D. Germline CDR1 is KGHSH and CDR2 is LQKENI. The CDR3 is 13 residues long. The V and J ends lost 5 bases and 1 base respectively, with 5 bases between them. CDR3 loop: CASSGQTNEKLFF. The CDR3 DNA reads TGTGCCAGCTCAGGGCAAACTAATGAAAAACTGTTTTTT.

The chain links TRBV28 to TRBJ1-2; D uncertain. Germline V gives CDR1 MDHEN, CDR2 SYDVKM. The V and J ends lost 2 bases and 9 bases respectively, with 13 bases between them. CDR3 length: 13 amino acids. CDR3 sequence: CASSLLDGISYTF. CDR3 in DNA: TGTGCCAGCAGTTTACTGGACGGAATAAGCTACACCTTC.

The rearrangement joins TRBV5-1 to TRBJ1-3, with no clear D. The ends were cut back, 2 bases at V and 0 bases at J, with 9 bases in the middle. The CDR3 has 15 amino acids. Looked up from germline, CDR1 is SGHRS and CDR2 is YFSETQ. The CDR3 sequence: CASSLDQYSGNTIYF. In nucleotides, the CDR3 is TGCGCCAGCAGCTTAGATCAGTACTCTGGAAACACCATATATTTT.

The CDR3 DNA follows: TGTGCCAGCAGTTTAAGGAGACAGGGAGGCTACACCTTC. It encodes CASSLRRQGGYTF. The chain uses TRBV8-2 and TRBJ1-2; the D call in the table, TRBD1, was not verified against the DNA. TRBV8-2 constitutes a pseudogene. CDR3 length: 13 amino acids.